This T cell receptor beta chain derives from a study of blood T cell repertoires in COVID-19. The overall study: Material from acute and convalescent COVID-19 was sourced from the United States, Italy and Spain.

The CDR3 is 15 amino acids. V was trimmed by 2 bases and J by 2 bases, leaving 9 bases between them. Per the germline V gene, CDR1 is SGHVS and CDR2 is FNYEAQ. This clone was found a few times. Here immunoSEQ multiplex PCR was the method, and the copy in TCRdb shows in-frame clones only, minus some. The sample lists 98,000 or so clones; less than 85% were seen once. The clonotype originates from a middle-aged woman with acute or convalescent COVID-19. Sequencing input: peripheral blood. The V and J genes are TRBV7-6 and TRBJ2-2; D possibly corresponds to TRBD2 (5 bases). The CDR3 region has the DNA TGTGCCAGCAGCTTAAGCGGATTCAACACCGGGGAGCTGTTTTTT. Its translation is CASSLSGFNTGELFF.